This entry describes one T cell receptor beta chain. DNA at around 210 ng, roughly 30,000 T cell genomes, went into sorted-subset replicate PCRs. TCRdb's copy holds only in-frame clones and misses some; the assay was immunoSEQ multiplex PCR. This table holds approximately 2,000,000 clones, 93% found once. The data derive from a study of shared clonotypes between healthy human individuals. CDR1 and CDR2 from the germline V gene are LNHDA and SQIVND (reference sequence). V dropped 4 bases and J dropped 3 bases, with 12 bases sitting between them. The CDR3 consists of 14 residues. The naive CD8 fraction comprised CD45RO-negative cells positively selected for CCR7 and excluded terminally differentiated effector memory CD45RA+ cells.

Sequencing used naive CD8+ T cells from PBMCs. The chain recombines TRBV19 with TRBJ1-1; D gene ambiguous. The sequence derives from a man between 18 and 29 years old in good health. Some clones in this sample may be carry-over from other donors' samples. DNA for the CDR3: TGTGCCAGTAGTAAAACACGGAGACACACTGAAGCTTTCTTT. Protein product: CASSKTRRHTEAFF.